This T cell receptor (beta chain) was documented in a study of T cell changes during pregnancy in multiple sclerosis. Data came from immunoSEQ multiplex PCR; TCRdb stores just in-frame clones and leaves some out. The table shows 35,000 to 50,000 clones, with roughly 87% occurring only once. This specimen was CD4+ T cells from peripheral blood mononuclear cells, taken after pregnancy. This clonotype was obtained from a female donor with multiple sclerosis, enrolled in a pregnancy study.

CDR3 region: CSFGRNTGELFF. DNA of the CDR3: TGCAGCTTCGGGAGAAACACCGGGGAGCTGTTTTTT. The chain recombines TRBV29-1 with TRBJ2-2, with a possible D match to TRBD2 (6 bases). CDR1 and CDR2 from the germline V gene are SQVTM and ANQGSEA. There are 12 residues in the CDR3. Trimming shortened V by 8 bases and J by 2 bases, and 9 bases separated the two germline ends.